Below are 25 T cell receptor beta chains sequenced from a single sample in a study of T cell changes during pregnancy in multiple sclerosis. Profiled with immunoSEQ multiplex PCR; TCRdb holds only in-frame clones, not every one. The sample records about 60,000 clones, 92% being singletons. Sample: CD4+ T cells from peripheral blood mononuclear cells, taken in the second trimester of pregnancy. Source of these receptors: a female donor with multiple sclerosis, enrolled in a pregnancy study.

The table lists this clone with a few counts. This chain connects TRBV30 to TRBJ1-5; D may be TRBD1 (5 bases). CDR1 is GTSNPN and CDR2 is SVGIG in the germline V gene (reference sequence). Trimming took 2 bases from V and 7 from J, leaving 15 bases between them. There are 14 residues in the CDR3. As DNA, the CDR3 is TGTGCCTGGAGTCTGAGTCCAGGGCAACAGCCCCAGCATTTT. Translated, it gives CAWSLSPGQQPQHF. The whole variable domain, filled in from reference TRBV30 and TRBJ1-5, reads SQTIHQWPATLVQPVGSPLSLECTVEGTSNPNLYWYRQAAGRGLQLLFYSVGIGQISSEVPQNLSASRPQDRQFILSSKKLLLSDSGFYLCAWSLSPGQQPQHFGDGTRLSIL.

V usage is TRBV10-3 and J usage is TRBJ1-2, with D uncertain. Germline V gene sequence: CDR1 ENHRY, CDR2 SYGVKD. V was shortened by 6 bases and J by 3 bases, with 8 bases between the two germline ends. CDR3 length: 12 residues. Here the CDR3 reads CAIREGDYGYTF. CDR3 bases: TGTGCCATCAGGGAGGGAGACTATGGCTACACCTTC.

The chain combines TRBV15 with TRBJ1-2, with D tentatively TRBD1 (5 bases). This CDR3 spans 18 amino acids. V was clipped by 9 bases and J by 8 bases, with 34 bases between them. The germline gives CDR1 LNHNV, CDR2 YYDKDF (reference sequence). CDR3: CATNHYGTLGLRYGGYTF. The CDR3 bases are TGTGCCACGAATCACTATGGTACCCTGGGACTTCGCTATGGAGGCTACACCTTC.

The J gene is TRBJ2-4, the V gene TRBV28, with a tentative D call TRBD2 (6 bases). CDR1 MDHEN and CDR2 SYDVKM come from the germline V gene. This CDR3 has 17 residues. Trimming took off 2 bases at V and 1 base at J, with 15 bases between the two ends. CDR3 region: CASSLVRGEGAKNIQYF. In nucleotides, the CDR3 is TGTGCCAGCAGTTTAGTGCGGGGAGAGGGGGCCAAAAACATTCAGTACTTC.

This chain joins TRBV23-1 and TRBJ1-1; no definite D call. TRBV23-1 is an ORF; its function is uncertain. V lost 4 bases and J lost 3, with 21 bases in between. This CDR3 has 17 residues. Here the CDR3 reads CASSPDLAKWEDTEAFF. DNA of the CDR3: TGCGCCAGCAGTCCCGACTTGGCAAAATGGGAGGACACTGAAGCTTTCTTT.

This clone was counted once. The CDR3 region is CASSGVSGLETQYF. The CDR3 nucleotides are TGTGCCAGCTCCGGGGTTAGTGGGTTAGAGACCCAGTACTTC. J is TRBJ2-5 and V is TRBV6-1, with D maybe TRBD2 (5 bases). The CDR3 is made up of 14 amino acids. Germline-derived CDR1 and CDR2 are MNHNS and SASEGT. Trimming stripped 8 bases from V and 4 bases from J, with 17 bases between.

The rearrangement links TRBV7-7 to TRBJ1-5; no clear D. V shed 5 bases and J shed 5 bases, with 10 bases lying between them. The CDR3 extends over 13 amino acids. CDR1 is SSHAT and CDR2 is FNYEAQ in the germline V gene (reference sequence). The chain's CDR3 is CASSPSLYQPQHF. The CDR3 coding sequence is TGTGCCAGCAGCCCGAGTCTGTATCAGCCCCAGCATTTT.

The chain recombines TRBV5-1 with TRBJ2-7; 10 positions match TRBD1. J gave up 4 bases and V 3 bases, and 4 bases lay outside the gene matches. The CDR3 is 14 residues long. Germline-derived CDR1 and CDR2 are SGHRS and YFSETQ. The CDR3 sequence: CASSSGTGEYEQYF. As DNA, the CDR3 is TGCGCCAGCAGCTCCGGGACAGGGGAGTACGAGCAGTACTTC.

This chain connects TRBV6-1 to TRBJ1-2; D not certain. Trimming pared 5 bases from V and 4 bases from J, leaving 11 bases between. The V gene's germline CDR1 is MNHNS and CDR2 SASEGT. The CDR3 contains 13 residues. Written as DNA, the CDR3 is TGTGCCAGCAGTCCCGACAAGGCCTATGGCTACACCTTC. As protein: CASSPDKAYGYTF.

This clone has a handful of counts. The chain recombines TRBV30 with TRBJ1-1; maybe TRBD1 (5 bases). The V gene's germline CDR1 is GTSNPN and CDR2 SVGIG (reference sequence). CDR3 length: 11 amino acids. With 5 bases removed from V and 3 bases from J, the gap between germline ends came to 7 bases. The CDR3 reads CAWAGYTEAFF. The CDR3 DNA is TGTGCCTGGGCAGGGTACACTGAAGCTTTCTTT.

The chain has TRBV7-8 and TRBJ2-7; tentative D call: TRBD2 (6 bases). Trimming took off 5 bases at V and 3 bases at J, with 11 bases between the two ends. Germline CDR1 and CDR2: SGHVS and FQNEAQ. There are 13 residues in the CDR3. The CDR3 protein is CASSAGTLYEQYF. DNA for the CDR3: TGTGCCAGCAGCGCCGGGACTCTCTACGAGCAGTACTTC. The whole variable domain, remainder taken from reference TRBV7-8 and TRBJ2-7, is GAGVSQSPRYKVAKRGQDVALRCDPISGHVSLFWYQQALGQGPEFLTYFQNEAQLDKSGLPSDRFFAERPEGSVSTLKIQRTQQEDSAVYLCASSAGTLYEQYFGPGTRLTVT.

The J gene is TRBJ2-3, the V gene TRBV19, with D tentatively TRBD1 (5 bases). V was cut by 4 bases and J by 6 bases, with 17 bases left in between. The CDR3 contains 15 residues. The germline V gene encodes CDR1 LNHDA and CDR2 SQIVND (reference sequence). CDR3 sequence: CASSRRSGMEDTQYF. The CDR3 DNA reads TGTGCCAGTAGTAGGCGTTCAGGGATGGAGGATACGCAGTATTTT.

This clone was counted a single time. The chain has TRBV11-2 and TRBJ2-1; TRBD2 agrees at 9 bases. The CDR3 runs to 15 residues. V shed 3 bases, J shed 2 bases, and the junction held 2 bases outside the gene matches. Germline V lookup: CDR1 SGHAT, CDR2 FQNNGV. The CDR3 DNA reads TGTGCCAGCAGCTTGGGGACTAGCACCTACAATGAGCAGTTCTTC. As protein: CASSLGTSTYNEQFF.

The chain uses TRBV29-1 and TRBJ2-3; D is unresolved. V was cut by 5 bases and J by 6 bases, with 9 bases left in between. This CDR3 region has 11 residues. Germline V gene sequence: CDR1 SQVTM, CDR2 ANQGSEA. The CDR3, as DNA: TGCAGCGTTCCTTTTAGTGATACGCAGTATTTT. It encodes CSVPFSDTQYF.

The chain recombines TRBV5-1 with TRBJ1-1, with D maybe TRBD1 (6 bases). The V gene's germline CDR1 is SGHRS and CDR2 YFSETQ. The CDR3 length is 15 residues. The V gene lost 0 bases and the J gene lost 0 bases, with 9 bases spanning the gap. CDR3 coding DNA: TGCGCCAGCAGCTTGGTAGGGGGTATGAACACTGAAGCTTTCTTT. It encodes CASSLVGGMNTEAFF.

This chain links TRBV5-4 with TRBJ2-2; D is possibly TRBD2 (5 bases). Trimming shortened V by 5 bases and J by 6 bases, and 17 bases separated the two germline ends. The CDR3 has 15 amino acids. The germline V gene encodes CDR1 SGHNT and CDR2 YYREEE (reference sequence). CDR3 residues: CASRWAGGSAGELFF. In DNA, the CDR3 is TGTGCCAGCAGATGGGCAGGTGGTAGCGCCGGGGAGCTGTTTTTT. Drawing the rest from reference TRBV5-4 and TRBJ2-2, the complete variable domain is ETGVTQSPTHLIKTRGQQVTLRCSSQSGHNTVSWYQQALGQGPQFIFQYYREEENGRGNFPPRFSGLQFPNYSSELNVNALELDDSALYLCASRWAGGSAGELFFGEGSRLTVL.

This clone has just a few counts. The rearrangement joins TRBV12-2 to TRBJ1-1; the table calls TRBD1, which could not be checked here. TRBV12-2 is assigned pseudogene status. This CDR3 has 13 residues. CDR3 amino acids: CASRLDRDTEAFF. The CDR3 DNA reads TGTGCAAGTCGCTTAGACAGGGACACTGAAGCTTTCTTT.

The genes are TRBV19 and TRBJ1-2; the D is unclear. Looked up from germline, CDR1 is LNHDA and CDR2 is SQIVND (reference sequence). V shed 5 bases and J shed 1 base, with 17 bases lying between them. The CDR3 has 16 amino acids. The CDR3, as DNA: TGTGCCAGTAGTGCCTCGGCGGGCAGCAATAACTATGGCTACACCTTC. Encoded protein: CASSASAGSNNYGYTF. Using reference TRBV19 and TRBJ1-2 for the parts outside the CDR3, the full variable domain is DGGITQSPKYLFRKEGQNVTLSCEQNLNHDAMYWYRQDPGQGLRLIYYSQIVNDFQKGDIAEGYSVSREKKESFPLTVTSAQKNPTAFYLCASSASAGSNNYGYTFGSGTRLTVV.

The CDR3 DNA sequence: TGTGCCAGCAGTCAGGGCGGGGGGGAGACTGGGGCCAACGTCCTGACTTTC. Translation gives CASSQGGGETGANVLTF. The chain couples TRBV28 to TRBJ2-6; TRBD2 agrees at 9 bases. Germline assignment: CDR1 MDHEN and CDR2 SYDVKM. The ends lost 5 bases at V and 2 bases at J; junction bases unmatched: 7. The CDR3 consists of 17 residues.

This chain joins TRBV2 and TRBJ1-3, with a possible D match to TRBD1 (6 bases). The ends were cut back, 6 bases at V and 4 bases at J, with 16 bases in the middle. CDR1 and CDR2 (germline): SNHLY, FYNNEI. The CDR3 is 15 amino acids. DNA of the CDR3: TGTGCCAGCAGCCGTCAGGGGCAGGGAGGAAACACCATATATTTT. Residues: CASSRQGQGGNTIYF.

The genes are TRBV27 and TRBJ1-3; D not resolved. Looked up from germline, CDR1 is MNHEY and CDR2 is SMNVEV (reference sequence). The V end lost 3 bases, the J end lost 0 bases, and 12 bases lay between the germline ends. The CDR3 consists of 16 residues. In nucleotides, the CDR3 is TGTGCCAGCAGTTTCGGAGGGTTAGGCTCTGGAAACACCATATATTTT. It specifies CASSFGGLGSGNTIYF.

The chain has TRBV19 and TRBJ1-5, with D possibly matching TRBD1 (6 bases). Germline CDR1 reads LNHDA; CDR2 reads SQIVND (reference sequence). The germline V and J ends were trimmed by 1 base and 6 bases, with 10 bases remaining between them. This CDR3 has 14 residues. This chain's CDR3 is CASSIATGTQPQHF. DNA for the CDR3: TGTGCCAGTAGTATAGCCACAGGGACTCAGCCCCAGCATTTT.

The chain couples TRBV19 to TRBJ2-6; D might be TRBD2 (6 bases). Germline-derived CDR1 and CDR2 are LNHDA and SQIVND (reference sequence). With 10 bases removed from V and 1 base from J, the gap between germline ends came to 8 bases. The CDR3 contains 13 residues. The CDR3 loop is CATAGSGANVLTF. CDR3 nucleotides: TGTGCCACCGCGGGATCTGGGGCCAACGTCCTGACTTTC.

The chain links TRBV7-9 to TRBJ2-5, with D perhaps matching TRBD2 (5 bases). V was trimmed by 5 bases and J by 5 bases, leaving 24 bases between them. CDR3 length: 17 amino acids. From germline, CDR1 is SEHNR and CDR2 FQNEAQ (reference sequence). For the CDR3, the DNA is TGTGCCAGCAGCCCTCAACGGGCCCTAGCCGAGATGGAGACCCAGTACTTC. Its protein product is CASSPQRALAEMETQYF.

The CDR3 nucleotides are TGTGCCACCAGCAGAGTGGGAGAACCTGGAAACACCATATATTTT. This codes for CATSRVGEPGNTIYF. This chain links TRBV15 with TRBJ1-3; D is undetermined. V shed 1 base and J shed 2 bases, with 9 bases lying between them. The CDR3 consists of 15 residues. Germline V gene lookup returns CDR1 LNHNV and CDR2 YYDKDF (reference sequence).